Listed below are T cell receptor beta chains from one sample, sequenced in a study of a mutant IDH1 vaccine in newly diagnosed glioma. No antigens are known for them. This table comes from immunoSEQ multiplex PCR, and its TCRdb copy is limited to in-frame clones, with some not included. This table holds just under 70,000 clones, 80% to 85% found once. The material was PBMCs, obtained from a glioma patient whose treatment included an IDH1 peptide vaccine. The receptor set was obtained from a man aged 18 to 30 with glioma. Both conserved end residues are part of each CDR3. A D gene is named only where the DNA matches it firmly. Clone size is not always given. Where it is, it says once, few, many or a class for expanded clones.

CDR3 DNA	CDR3 protein	D gene	clone size	J gene	V gene
TGTGCCTGGAGCCTAAAAGCCGGCAGGGGGCTCTATGGCTACACCTTC	CAWSLKAGRGLYGYTF	TRBD1	.	TRBJ1-2	TRBV30
TGCGCCAGCAGCTTGTTCGGGGACTTGAACACTGAAGCTTTCTTT	CASSLFGDLNTEAFF	.	.	TRBJ1-1	TRBV5-1
TGTGCCAGCAGCTTTTTCGGGTCCCACTCTGGGGCCAACGTCCTGACTTTC	CASSFFGSHSGANVLTF	.	.	TRBJ2-6	TRBV5-6
TGTGCCAGCAGCCGGCGACCCCAGGGTGAAGCTTTCTTT	CASSRRPQGEAFF	.	.	TRBJ1-1	TRBV28
TGTGCCAGCAGCTTAGGGTTCGCCTCAAACTATGGCTACACCTTC	CASSLGFASNYGYTF	.	.	TRBJ1-2	TRBV7-2
TGTGCCAGCAGTGAGAGGAGGCCCTCCAATCAGCCCCAGCATTTT	CASSERRPSNQPQHF	.	few	TRBJ1-5	TRBV6-1
TGTGCCAGTAGTATACAGGGGCTTCTTGGCTACACCTTC	CASSIQGLLGYTF	.	.	TRBJ1-2	TRBV19
TGCGCCAGCAGCAGGGGACAGGGTAAGAATTCACCCCTCCACTTT	CASSRGQGKNSPLHF	TRBD1	.	TRBJ1-6	TRBV5-1
TGTGCCTGGAGTGTAGAGGGGGGCAGCACAGATACGCAGTATTTT	CAWSVEGGSTDTQYF	.	.	TRBJ2-3	TRBV30
TGTGCCAGCAGCCGTCTGCGGGTGTGCGAGCAGTACTTC	CASSRLRVCEQYF	.	once	TRBJ2-7	TRBV7-4
TGTGCCAGAAGCTTCAGGTGGGACAGGGGGATTGACGAGCAGTACTTC	CARSFRWDRGIDEQYF	TRBD1	.	TRBJ2-7	TRBV5-3
TGTGCCAGCAGCGCTTACTTTTACAATGAGCAGTTCTTC	CASSAYFYNEQFF	.	.	TRBJ2-1	TRBV9
TGCGCCAGCAGCCCGGGTGAAGGACAGGGGTGGACTGAAGCTTTCTTT	CASSPGEGQGWTEAFF	TRBD1	.	TRBJ1-1	TRBV5-1
TGTGCCAGCAGCTCCAGCCCTTTAGCGGTGGGCAATGAGCAGTTCTTC	CASSSSPLAVGNEQFF	.	.	TRBJ2-1	TRBV7-3
TGTGCCAGTAGTATGGCGGGGGTCTCCTACAATGAGCAGTTCTTC	CASSMAGVSYNEQFF	TRBD2	.	TRBJ2-1	TRBV19
TGTGCCAGCAGTGAATGGGCTCCCCACAGCGCTGAAGCTTTCTTT	CASSEWAPHSAEAFF	.	.	TRBJ1-1	TRBV2
TGTGCCAGCAGCCGTCCCGGGACCGGTTCTGGGGCCAACGTCCTGACTTTC	CASSRPGTGSGANVLTF	.	.	TRBJ2-6	TRBV5-6
TGCGCCAGCAGCCAAGGAGGCAGGGGTCTATCCGGCTACACCTTC	CASSQGGRGLSGYTF	.	.	TRBJ1-2	TRBV4-1
TGCGCCAGCAGCCAAGAGCTGCTGGGGCGGAACGAGCAGTACTTC	CASSQELLGRNEQYF	.	.	TRBJ2-7	TRBV4-1
TGTGCCAGCTCCCTCCAAGAGACCCAGTACTTC	CASSLQETQYF	.	once	TRBJ2-5	TRBV18
TGCGCCAGCAGTCCGGACGTTTCCAATCAGCCCCAGCATTTT	CASSPDVSNQPQHF	.	.	TRBJ1-5	TRBV10-1
TGTGCCAGCAGCCCCTCGGGGGCTCACACTGAAGCTTTCTTT	CASSPSGAHTEAFF	.	once	TRBJ1-1	TRBV18
TGTGCCACCAGCAGCCTTGGCGAAACAACATACAATGAGCAGTTCTTC	CATSSLGETTYNEQFF	.	.	TRBJ2-1	TRBV15
TGTGCCAGCAGCTTGGAGAGGGGGAACTATGGCTACACCTTC	CASSLERGNYGYTF	.	.	TRBJ1-2	TRBV5-4
TGTGCCAGTACCGGAGGGGGTCGCAATCAGCCCCAGCATTTT	CASTGGGRNQPQHF	.	.	TRBJ1-5	TRBV19
TGTGCCAGCAAGATTTTCACTGAAGCTTTCTTT	CASKIFTEAFF	.	.	TRBJ1-1	TRBV6-1
TGTGCCAGTAGTACCGGGACAGCTCCCTATGGCTACACCTTC	CASSTGTAPYGYTF	TRBD1	.	TRBJ1-2	TRBV19
TGCGCCAGCAGCTTTTCCCGGGTGGAGACCCAGTACTTC	CASSFSRVETQYF	.	.	TRBJ2-5	TRBV5-1
TGTGCCATCAGTGACCTGGACCCGCCGGGCACCTTC	CAISDLDPPGTF	.	.	TRBJ1-2	TRBV10-3
TGCGCCAGCAGCCAAGAACGTGGAGTAGGAGGGGGGTACTATGGCTACACCTTC	CASSQERGVGGGYYGYTF	.	.	TRBJ1-2	TRBV4-3
TGTGCCAGCAGCTTAGCACAGGGGGCTGCAGATACGCAGTATTTT	CASSLAQGAADTQYF	TRBD1	.	TRBJ2-3	TRBV7-2
TGTGCCAGCAAATTGGGTTTGAACACTGAAGCTTTCTTT	CASKLGLNTEAFF	.	.	TRBJ1-1	TRBV5-6
TGTGCCAGCAGTTTTTCGACCACGGGGACTGAAGCTTTCTTT	CASSFSTTGTEAFF	.	.	TRBJ1-1	TRBV27
TGTGCCAGCAGTCACGTCTTGGAGAGGAACACTGAAGCTTTCTTT	CASSHVLERNTEAFF	.	.	TRBJ1-1	TRBV28
TGTGCCACCAGCAGAGAATCGAATTGGGGTTTTTATTTAGCCAAAAACATTCAGTACTTC	CATSRESNWGFYLAKNIQYF	.	.	TRBJ2-4	TRBV15
TGTGCCAGCAGCCCCAGCCGTTCCCCTATGGACTATGGCTACACCTTC	CASSPSRSPMDYGYTF	.	once	TRBJ1-2	TRBV7-8
TGTGCCAGCAGCCCGGGGGGCGGTTATGGCTACACCTTC	CASSPGGGYGYTF	.	.	TRBJ1-2	TRBV5-4
TGTGCCAGCAGTTACTCGAGAAAGTCGCTGCGGGAGCAGTACTTC	CASSYSRKSLREQYF	.	.	TRBJ2-7	TRBV6-5
TGCGCCAGCAGCTCCTCAACTAGCGGGCCACCCTACGAGCAGTACTTC	CASSSSTSGPPYEQYF	TRBD2	once	TRBJ2-7	TRBV5-1
TGTGCCAGCCGCATACAGGGGAATAATTCACCCCTCCACTTT	CASRIQGNNSPLHF	TRBD1	.	TRBJ1-6	TRBV6-6
TGTGCCAGCAGCTTGGTGGGACAGGGGAAGCGCTACACCTTC	CASSLVGQGKRYTF	TRBD1	.	TRBJ1-2	TRBV5-4